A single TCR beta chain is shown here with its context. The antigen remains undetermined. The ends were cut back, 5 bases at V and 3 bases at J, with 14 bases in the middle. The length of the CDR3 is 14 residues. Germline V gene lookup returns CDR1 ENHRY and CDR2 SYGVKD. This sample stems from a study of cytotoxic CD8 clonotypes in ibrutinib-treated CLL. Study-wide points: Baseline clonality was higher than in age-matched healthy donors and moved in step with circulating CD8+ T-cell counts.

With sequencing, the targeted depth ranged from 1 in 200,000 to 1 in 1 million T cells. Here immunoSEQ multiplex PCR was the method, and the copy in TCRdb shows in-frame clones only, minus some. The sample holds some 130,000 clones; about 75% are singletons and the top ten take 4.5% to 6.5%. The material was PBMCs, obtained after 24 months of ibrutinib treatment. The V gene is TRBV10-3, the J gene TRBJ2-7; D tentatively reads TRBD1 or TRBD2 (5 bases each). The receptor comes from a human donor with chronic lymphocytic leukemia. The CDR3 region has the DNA TGTGCCATCAGTCCGGGGACGGGCAACTACGAGCAGTACTTC. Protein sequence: CAISPGTGNYEQYF.